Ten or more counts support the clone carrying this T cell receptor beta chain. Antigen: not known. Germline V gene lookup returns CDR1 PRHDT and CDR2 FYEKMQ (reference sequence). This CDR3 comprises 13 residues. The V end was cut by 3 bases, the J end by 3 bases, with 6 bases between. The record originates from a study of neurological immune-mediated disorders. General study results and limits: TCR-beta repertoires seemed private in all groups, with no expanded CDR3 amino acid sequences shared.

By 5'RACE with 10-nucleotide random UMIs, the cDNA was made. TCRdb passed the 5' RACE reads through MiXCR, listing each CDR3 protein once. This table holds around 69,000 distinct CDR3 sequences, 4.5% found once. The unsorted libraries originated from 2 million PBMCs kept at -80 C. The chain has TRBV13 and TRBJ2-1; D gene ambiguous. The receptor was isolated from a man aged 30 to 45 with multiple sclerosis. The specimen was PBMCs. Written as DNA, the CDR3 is TGTGCCAGCAGCTTTCTGAGCTACAATGAGCAGTTCTTC. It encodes CASSFLSYNEQFF.